The next 16 T cell receptor beta chains were all read from a single sample in a study of identical twins. From the 5' RACE reads, TCRdb called clonotypes with MiXCR, one entry per CDR3 protein. The top ten hold approximately 12% of the sample, which has 350,000 to 450,000 distinct CDR3 sequences, under 20% seen once. Sequences were obtained from naive T cells sorted from blood. The receptors derive from a man aged 45 to 65 in good health.

The chain links TRBV6-2 or TRBV6-3 to TRBJ1-1; D is unresolved. The CDR3 sequence is 14 residues long. Germline values: CDR1 MNHEY, CDR2 SVGEGT. Trimming removed 6 bases at V and 0 bases at J, with 11 bases between. In nucleotides, the CDR3 is TGTGCCAGCAGGGTTCAGCGAATGAACACTGAAGCTTTCTTT. It encodes CASRVQRMNTEAFF.

The rearrangement uses TRBV5-1 and TRBJ2-3; TRBD1 might be the D (6 bases). Germline CDR1 is SGHRS and CDR2 is YFSETQ. The CDR3 has 14 amino acids. Trimming removed 1 base from V and 2 bases from J, with 8 bases in between. This chain's CDR3 is CASSLRTATDTQYF. CDR3 sequence (DNA): TGCGCCAGCAGCTTGCGGACAGCCACAGATACGCAGTATTTT.

There are many counts of this clonotype. The chain uses TRBV20-1 and TRBJ2-3; D call uncertain. The ends were cut back, 0 bases at V and 6 bases at J, with 13 bases in the middle. The germline gives CDR1 DFQATT, CDR2 SNEGSKA (reference sequence). This CDR3 is built from 14 residues. CDR3 DNA: TGCAGTGCTAGAGATCTGGGCGGTACTGATACGCAGTATTTT. Protein sequence: CSARDLGGTDTQYF.

This clonotype was observed at least ten times. The rearrangement links TRBV6-2 or TRBV6-3 to TRBJ2-3, with TRBD2 matching over 11 bases. J lost 3 bases, V lost 6 bases, and 2 bases had no gene match. This CDR3 comprises 14 residues. CDR1 and CDR2 from the germline V gene are MNHEY and SVGEGT. CDR3 DNA: TGTGCCAGCAGGAGACTAGCGGGGACAGATACGCAGTATTTT. It yields the protein CASRRLAGTDTQYF.

In this sample, this clonotype turned up a few times. Here the CDR3 reads CASSPQLGTGGKLSSYEQYF. CDR3 in DNA: TGCGCCAGCAGCCCACAACTAGGGACAGGGGGCAAGCTGAGCTCCTACGAGCAGTACTTC. The chain combines TRBV5-1 with TRBJ2-7; 12 bases are shared with TRBD1. J was trimmed by 0 bases and V by 4 bases; bases with no gene match: 17. CDR1 and CDR2 from the germline V gene are SGHRS and YFSETQ. This CDR3 comprises 20 residues.

The chain carries TRBV12-3 or TRBV12-4 and TRBJ1-1, with D uncertain. This CDR3 spans 13 amino acids. V was clipped by 3 bases and J by 3 bases, with 8 bases between them. DNA for the CDR3: TGTGCCAGCAGTTTGCCGGTGTACACTGAAGCTTTCTTT. Translated, it gives CASSLPVYTEAFF.

This clonotype has ten or more counts. J is TRBJ2-5 and V is TRBV4-2; 10 bases are shared with TRBD1. The CDR3 sequence is 14 residues long. V was pared by 3 bases and J by 4 bases, with 2 bases of the junction left unmatched. Germline V CDR1 and CDR2: LGHNA, YNFKEQ. Here the CDR3 DNA reads TGTGCCAGCAGCCAGGGACAGGGGAGAGAGACCCAGTACTTC. Translated, it gives CASSQGQGRETQYF.

The rearrangement joins TRBV20-1 to TRBJ2-7; D remains ambiguous. From germline, CDR1 is DFQATT and CDR2 SNEGSKA (reference sequence). Trimming stripped 4 bases from V and 3 bases from J, with 10 bases between. CDR3 length: 12 residues. As DNA, the CDR3 is TGCAGTGCTACCCGGATGGGCTACGAGCAGTACTTC. It yields the protein CSATRMGYEQYF.

This sequence joins TRBV7-9 and TRBJ2-7; D not resolved. This CDR3 spans 12 amino acids. V lost 1 base to trimming and J lost 3 bases, with 4 bases between them. Germline lookup yields CDR1 SEHNR and CDR2 FQNEAQ (reference sequence). This CDR3 is CASSLVHYEQYF. The CDR3 nucleotides read TGTGCCAGCAGCTTAGTTCACTACGAGCAGTACTTC. Full variable domain (remainder filled in from reference TRBV7-9 and TRBJ2-7): DTGVSQNPRHKITKRGQNVTFRCDPISEHNRLYWYRQTLGQGPEFLTYFQNEAQLEKSRLLSDRFSAERPKGSFSTLEIQRTEQGDSAMYLCASSLVHYEQYFGPGTRLTVT.

The rearrangement joins TRBV10-3 to TRBJ2-7, with D possibly matching TRBD2 (5 bases). V lost 2 bases to trimming and J lost 3 bases, with 5 bases between them. The CDR3 runs to 12 residues. Germline CDR1 is ENHRY and CDR2 is SYGVKD. CDR3 loop: CAISEEGYEQYF. CDR3 DNA: TGTGCCATCAGTGAGGAGGGCTACGAGCAGTACTTC.

The table lists this clonotype with a few counts. This chain uses TRBV7-7 with TRBJ2-5, with 14 bases identical to TRBD2. V trimming: 5 bases; J trimming: 4 bases; junction bases outside the gene matches: 6. Germline V CDR1 and CDR2: SSHAT, FNYEAQ (reference sequence). This CDR3 has 16 residues. The CDR3 DNA follows: TGTGCCAGCAGCGCGGGACTAGCGGGAGCCGGAGAGACCCAGTACTTC. Translating gives CASSAGLAGAGETQYF.

This clonotype was counted a few times. V gene TRBV20-1 combines with J gene TRBJ2-3, with TRBD2 matching over 7 bases. Germline values: CDR1 DFQATT, CDR2 SNEGSKA (reference sequence). The V segment lost 1 base and the J segment 6 bases; nucleotides outside the gene matches: 4. This CDR3 is built from 13 residues. CDR3 sequence (DNA): TGCAGTGCTAGAGGGGGGGGATATGATACGCAGTATTTT. Amino acid sequence: CSARGGGYDTQYF.

This clonotype was counted at least ten times. The V and J genes are TRBV7-6 and TRBJ2-7, with TRBD2 matching 7 bases. The J segment lost 4 bases and the V segment lost 5 bases, leaving 20 bases of the junction unmatched. Germline CDR1 and CDR2: SGHVS and FNYEAQ. CDR3 length: 18 residues. In nucleotides, the CDR3 is TGTGCCAGCAGCGCGCTCAGACTAGCAGCGGGTTACTTATACGAGCAGTACTTC. Translated: CASSALRLAAGYLYEQYF.

The chain is built from TRBV7-2 and TRBJ1-2; D not certain. Germline V gene lookup returns CDR1 SGHTA and CDR2 FQGNSA. Between the trimmed V and J ends, which lost 4 bases and 2 bases, there was a span of 8 bases. The CDR3 is 13 amino acids. Here the CDR3 DNA reads TGTGCCAGCAGCTACTTGTCCAACTATGGCTACACCTTC. Translated: CASSYLSNYGYTF. Based on the CDR3 plus reference TRBV7-2 and TRBJ1-2, the full variable domain is GAGVSQSPSNKVTEKGKDVELRCDPISGHTALYWYRQSLGQGLEFLIYFQGNSAPDKSGLPSDRFSAERTGGSVSTLTIQRTQQEDSAVYLCASSYLSNYGYTFGSGTRLTVV.

This clonotype was observed at least ten times. CDR3 nucleotides: TGCAGCGTTGCAAGGGGGATCTCCTACGAGCAGTACTTC. It specifies CSVARGISYEQYF. The chain couples TRBV29-1 to TRBJ2-7; TRBD1 is a possible D gene (6 bases). The CDR3 is 13 residues long. From germline, CDR1 is SQVTM and CDR2 ANQGSEA. V was clipped by 4 bases and J by 0 bases, with 10 bases between them.

This clonotype was recorded many times. This rearrangement joins TRBV12-3 or TRBV12-4 to TRBJ2-7; D perhaps matches TRBD2 (5 bases). The CDR3 has 12 amino acids. V lost 7 bases, J lost 7 bases, and 14 bases lay in between. In DNA form, the CDR3 reads TGTGCCAGCACCCTCAGTTGGAGGGAGCAGTACTTC. It specifies CASTLSWREQYF.